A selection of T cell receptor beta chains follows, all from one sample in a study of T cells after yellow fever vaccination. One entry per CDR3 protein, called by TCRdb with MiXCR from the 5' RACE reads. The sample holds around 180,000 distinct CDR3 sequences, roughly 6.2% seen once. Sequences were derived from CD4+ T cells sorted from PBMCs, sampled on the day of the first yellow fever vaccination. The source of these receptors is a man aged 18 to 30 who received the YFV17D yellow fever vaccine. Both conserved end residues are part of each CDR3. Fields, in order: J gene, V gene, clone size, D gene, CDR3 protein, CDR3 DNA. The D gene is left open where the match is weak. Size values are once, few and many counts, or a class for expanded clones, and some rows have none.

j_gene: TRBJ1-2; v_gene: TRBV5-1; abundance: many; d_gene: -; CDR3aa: CASSLQGSYGYTF; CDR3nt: TGCGCCAGCAGCTTACAGGGTTCCTATGGCTACACCTTC
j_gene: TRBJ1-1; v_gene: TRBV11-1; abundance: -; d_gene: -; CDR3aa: CASVPQNTEAFF; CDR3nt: TGTGCCAGCGTCCCGCAGAACACTGAAGCTTTCTTT
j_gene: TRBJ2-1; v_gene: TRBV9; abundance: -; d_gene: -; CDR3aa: CASSVGTQQFF; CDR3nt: TGTGCCAGCAGCGTGGGAACGCAGCAGTTCTTC
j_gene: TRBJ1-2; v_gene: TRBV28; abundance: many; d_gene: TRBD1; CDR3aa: CASRTGSLFYGYTF; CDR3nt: TGTGCCAGCAGGACAGGGAGCTTATTCTATGGCTACACCTTC
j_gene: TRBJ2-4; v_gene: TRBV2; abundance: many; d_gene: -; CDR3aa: CASQVTNIQYF; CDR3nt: TGTGCCAGCCAGGTTACGAACATTCAGTACTTC
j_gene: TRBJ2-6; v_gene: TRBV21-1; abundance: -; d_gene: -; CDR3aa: CASSKEVSGGKFNSHGANVLTF; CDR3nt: TGTGCCAGCAGCAAAGAGGTGTCAGGGGGCAAGTTTAATTCTCATGGGGCCAACGTCCTGACTTTC
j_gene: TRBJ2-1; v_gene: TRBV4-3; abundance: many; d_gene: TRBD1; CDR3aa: CASSQLLTGKYNEQFF; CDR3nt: TGCGCCAGCAGCCAACTACTGACAGGGAAGTACAATGAGCAGTTCTTC
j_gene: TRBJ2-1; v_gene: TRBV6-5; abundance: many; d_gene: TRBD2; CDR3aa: CASNLRRRGGIYNEQFF; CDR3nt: TGTGCCAGCAATTTACGTCGGCGGGGGGGGATCTACAATGAGCAGTTCTTC
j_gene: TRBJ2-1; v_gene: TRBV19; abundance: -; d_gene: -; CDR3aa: CASSEYMQQFF; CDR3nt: TGTGCCAGTAGTGAATATATGCAGCAGTTCTTC
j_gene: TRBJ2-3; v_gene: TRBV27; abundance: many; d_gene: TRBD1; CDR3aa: CASSRQGAYADTQYF; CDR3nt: TGTGCCAGCAGCCGACAGGGGGCTTATGCAGATACGCAGTATTTT
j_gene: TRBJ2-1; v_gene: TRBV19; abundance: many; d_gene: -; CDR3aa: CASSARREPYNEQFF; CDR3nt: TGTGCCAGTAGTGCCCGGCGAGAGCCCTACAATGAGCAGTTCTTC
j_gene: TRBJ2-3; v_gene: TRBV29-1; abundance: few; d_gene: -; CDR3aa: CSVAGPRNLDTQYF; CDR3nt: TGCAGCGTTGCGGGACCCAGGAATTTAGATACGCAGTATTTT
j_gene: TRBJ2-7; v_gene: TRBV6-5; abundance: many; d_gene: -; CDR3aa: CASRGVTYEQYF; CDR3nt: TGTGCCAGCAGGGGGGTGACCTACGAGCAGTACTTC
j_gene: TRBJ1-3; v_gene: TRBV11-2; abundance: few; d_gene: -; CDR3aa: CASSLDWGVSGNTIYF; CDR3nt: TGTGCCAGCAGCTTAGATTGGGGCGTCTCTGGAAACACCATATATTTT
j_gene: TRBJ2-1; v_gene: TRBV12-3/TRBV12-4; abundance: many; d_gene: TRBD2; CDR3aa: CASRRRSGGVNEQFF; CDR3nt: TGTGCCAGCAGACGACGCAGCGGGGGGGTCAATGAGCAGTTCTTC
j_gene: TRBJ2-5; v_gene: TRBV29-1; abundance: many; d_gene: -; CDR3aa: CSVDLTRDQGGETQYF; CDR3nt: TGCAGCGTTGACCTCACCCGGGACCAGGGGGGGGAGACCCAGTACTTC
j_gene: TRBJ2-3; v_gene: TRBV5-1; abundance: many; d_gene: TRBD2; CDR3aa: CASSLLERGTDTQYF; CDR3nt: TGCGCCAGCAGCTTGTTAGAGCGGGGGACAGATACGCAGTATTTT
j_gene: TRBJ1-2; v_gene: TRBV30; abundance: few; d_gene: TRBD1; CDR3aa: CACAQGYYGYTF; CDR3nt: TGTGCCTGTGCACAGGGGTACTATGGCTACACCTTC
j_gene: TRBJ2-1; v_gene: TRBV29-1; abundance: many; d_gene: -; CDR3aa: CSVGGADPYNEQFF; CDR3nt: TGCAGCGTTGGAGGCGCGGACCCCTACAATGAGCAGTTCTTC
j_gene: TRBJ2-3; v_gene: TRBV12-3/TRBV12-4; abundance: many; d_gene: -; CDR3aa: CASSANPEGVDTQYF; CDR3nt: TGTGCCAGCAGTGCGAACCCGGAGGGGGTTGATACGCAGTATTTT
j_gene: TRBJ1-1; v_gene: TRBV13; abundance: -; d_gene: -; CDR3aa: CASSWDTEAFF; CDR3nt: TGTGCCAGCAGCTGGGACACTGAAGCTTTCTTT
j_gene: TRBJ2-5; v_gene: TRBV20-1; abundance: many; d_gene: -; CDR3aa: CSARGTNKETQYF; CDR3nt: TGCAGTGCTAGGGGGACGAACAAAGAGACCCAGTACTTC
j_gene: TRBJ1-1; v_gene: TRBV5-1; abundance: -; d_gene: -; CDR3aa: CASSLDPETEAFF; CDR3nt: TGCGCCAGCAGCTTAGATCCGGAGACTGAAGCTTTCTTT
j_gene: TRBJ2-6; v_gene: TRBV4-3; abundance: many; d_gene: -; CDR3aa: CASSTDRANVLTF; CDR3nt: TGCGCCAGCAGCACAGACAGGGCCAACGTCCTGACTTTC
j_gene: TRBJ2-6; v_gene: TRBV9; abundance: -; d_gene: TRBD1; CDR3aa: CASSETGASGANVLTF; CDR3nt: TGTGCCAGCAGCGAAACAGGGGCCTCTGGGGCCAACGTCCTGACTTTC
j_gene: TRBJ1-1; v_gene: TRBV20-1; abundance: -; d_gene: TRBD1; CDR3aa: CSASGTPGQGGTEAFF; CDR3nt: TGCAGTGCTTCCGGTACCCCGGGACAGGGAGGCACTGAAGCTTTCTTT
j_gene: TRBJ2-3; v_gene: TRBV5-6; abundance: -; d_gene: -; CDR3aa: CASSLETGRQYF; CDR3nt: TGTGCCAGCAGCTTGGAGACGGGTCGGCAGTATTTT
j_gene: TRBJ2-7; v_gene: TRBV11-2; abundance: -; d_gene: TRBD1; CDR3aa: CASSAYRGVYEQYF; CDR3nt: TGTGCCAGCAGCGCATACAGGGGCGTCTACGAGCAGTACTTC
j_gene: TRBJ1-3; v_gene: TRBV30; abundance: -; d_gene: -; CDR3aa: CAWREGGYSGNTIYF; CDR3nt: TGTGCCTGGAGAGAAGGGGGATACTCTGGAAACACCATATATTTT
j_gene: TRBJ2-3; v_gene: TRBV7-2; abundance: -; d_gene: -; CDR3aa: CASSLTGGGNTQYF; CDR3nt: TGTGCCAGTAGTCTCACGGGGGGCGGGAATACGCAGTATTTT
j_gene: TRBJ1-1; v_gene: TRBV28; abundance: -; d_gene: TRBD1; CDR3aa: CASSLRDRGFF; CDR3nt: TGTGCCAGCAGTTTAAGGGACAGGGGTTTCTTT
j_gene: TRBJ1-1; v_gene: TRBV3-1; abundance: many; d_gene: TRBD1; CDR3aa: CASSQGTGPIEAFF; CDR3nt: TGTGCCAGCAGCCAGGGGACAGGGCCTATCGAAGCTTTCTTT
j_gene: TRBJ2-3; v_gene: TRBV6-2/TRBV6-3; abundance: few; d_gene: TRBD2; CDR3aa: CATLLAGTDTQYF; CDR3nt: TGTGCCACCCTACTAGCGGGGACAGATACGCAGTATTTT
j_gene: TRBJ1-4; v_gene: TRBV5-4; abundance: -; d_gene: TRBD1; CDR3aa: CASSLQGAAEKLFF; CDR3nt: TGTGCCAGCAGCTTACAGGGGGCGGCTGAAAAACTGTTTTTT
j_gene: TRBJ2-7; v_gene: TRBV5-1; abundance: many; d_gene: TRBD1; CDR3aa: CASSLSRDRHEQYF; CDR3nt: TGCGCCAGCAGCTTGTCCCGGGACAGACACGAGCAGTACTTC
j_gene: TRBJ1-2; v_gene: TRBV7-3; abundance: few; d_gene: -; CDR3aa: CASSPRSSAAGGYTF; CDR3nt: TGTGCCAGCAGCCCCCGGTCATCGGCAGCGGGAGGCTACACCTTC
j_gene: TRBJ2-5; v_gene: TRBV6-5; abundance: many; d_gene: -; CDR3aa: CASSYSGGDRTQYF; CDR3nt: TGTGCCAGCAGTTACTCGGGAGGGGACAGGACCCAGTACTTC
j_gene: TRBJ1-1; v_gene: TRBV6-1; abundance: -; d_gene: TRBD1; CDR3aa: CASSATGTGMTEAFF; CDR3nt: TGTGCCAGCAGTGCGACCGGGACAGGGATGACTGAAGCTTTCTTT
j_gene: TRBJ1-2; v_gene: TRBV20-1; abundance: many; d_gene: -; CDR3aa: CSAREGAYGYTF; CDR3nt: TGCAGTGCTAGAGAGGGGGCGTATGGCTACACCTTC
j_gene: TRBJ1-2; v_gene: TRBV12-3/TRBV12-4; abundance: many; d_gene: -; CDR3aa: CASSLGGYTF; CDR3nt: TGTGCCAGCAGTTTAGGCGGCTACACCTTC
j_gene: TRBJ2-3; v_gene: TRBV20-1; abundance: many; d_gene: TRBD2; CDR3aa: CSASQGRGGRGDTQYF; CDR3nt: TGCAGTGCCTCTCAGGGGCGGGGGGGCCGCGGAGATACGCAGTATTTT
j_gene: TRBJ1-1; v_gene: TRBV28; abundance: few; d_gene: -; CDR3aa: CASSPGSNGNTEAFF; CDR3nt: TGTGCCAGCAGTCCCGGGTCTAACGGGAACACTGAAGCTTTCTTT
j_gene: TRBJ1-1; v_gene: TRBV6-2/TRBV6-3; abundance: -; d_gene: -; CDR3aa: CASSWQWAKNTEAFF; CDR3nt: TGTGCCAGCAGTTGGCAGTGGGCTAAGAACACTGAAGCTTTCTTT
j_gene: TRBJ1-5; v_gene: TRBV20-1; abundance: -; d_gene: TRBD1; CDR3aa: CSAPRGDRNQPQHF; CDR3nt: TGCAGTGCTCCCCGGGGGGACAGAAATCAGCCCCAGCATTTT
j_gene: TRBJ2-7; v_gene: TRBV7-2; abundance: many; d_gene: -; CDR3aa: CASSLYLEGAGEQYF; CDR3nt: TGTGCCAGCAGCTTATATTTGGAGGGGGCAGGGGAGCAGTACTTC
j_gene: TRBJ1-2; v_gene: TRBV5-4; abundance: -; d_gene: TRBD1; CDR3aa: CASSLASGTGINYGYTF; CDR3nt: TGTGCCAGCAGCTTGGCCTCCGGGACAGGGATAAACTATGGCTACACCTTC
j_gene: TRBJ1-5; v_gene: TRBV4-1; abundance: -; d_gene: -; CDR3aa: CASSQVLGNQPQHF; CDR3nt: TGCGCCAGCAGCCAAGTTCTGGGGAATCAGCCCCAGCATTTT